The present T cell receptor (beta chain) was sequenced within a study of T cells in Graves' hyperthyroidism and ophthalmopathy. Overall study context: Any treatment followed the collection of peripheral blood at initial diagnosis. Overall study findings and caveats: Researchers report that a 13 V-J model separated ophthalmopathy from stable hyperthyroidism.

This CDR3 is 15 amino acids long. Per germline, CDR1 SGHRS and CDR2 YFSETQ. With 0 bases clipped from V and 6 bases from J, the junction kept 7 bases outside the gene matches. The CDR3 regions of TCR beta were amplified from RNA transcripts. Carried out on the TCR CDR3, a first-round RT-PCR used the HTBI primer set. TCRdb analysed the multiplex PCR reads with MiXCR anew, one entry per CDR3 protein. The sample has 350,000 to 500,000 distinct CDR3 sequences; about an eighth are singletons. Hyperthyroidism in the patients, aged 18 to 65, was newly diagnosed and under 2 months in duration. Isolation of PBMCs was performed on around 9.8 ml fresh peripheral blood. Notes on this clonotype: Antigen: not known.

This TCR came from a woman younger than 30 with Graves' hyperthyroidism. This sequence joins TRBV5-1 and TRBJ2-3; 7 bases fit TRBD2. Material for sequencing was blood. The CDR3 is CASSLDGGRSDTQYF. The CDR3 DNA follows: TGCGCCAGCAGCTTGGATGGCGGGAGATCTGATACGCAGTATTTT. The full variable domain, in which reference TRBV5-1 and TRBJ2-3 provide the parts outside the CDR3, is KAGVTQTPRYLIKTRGQQVTLSCSPISGHRSVSWYQQTPGQGLQFLFEYFSETQRNKGNFPGRFSGRQFSNSRSEMNVSTLELGDSALYLCASSLDGGRSDTQYFGPGTRLTVL.